This T cell receptor beta chain emerged from a study of regulatory T cells in long-lasting Graves disease. Study overall: For under 3 months, newly diagnosed Graves' patients had been taking antithyroid drugs. Whole-study results and caveats: Reduced TCR diversity was observed in persistent Graves' patients versus newly diagnosed patients.

CDR3 regions were amplified by Arm-PCR using iRepertoire HTBI primers to build TCR beta libraries. TCRdb analysed the multiplex PCR reads with MiXCR anew, one entry per CDR3 protein. The table shows 450,000 to 700,000 distinct CDR3 sequences, with 13% occurring only once. Time point indicated: newly diagnosed GD, antithyroid drugs for less than 3 months. With RNA extracted from PBMCs as input, the TCR library was made. Guidelines of the American Thyroid Association were used to diagnose Graves' disease. This clonotype was counted ten times or more. Its antigen remains unknown. This sample was also put to use in a study of T cells in Graves' hyperthyroidism and ophthalmopathy. That source adds: Blood held most thyroid clonotypes expanded above 0.001 frequency.

This sequence was found in a man aged 30-40 years with Graves disease. Sequenced material: peripheral blood mononuclear cells (PBMCs), taken at new diagnosis, from a patient treated with antithyroid drugs.

The CDR3 spells CAISEGQGIYEQYF. Written as DNA, the CDR3 is TGTGCCATCAGTGAGGGGCAGGGGATCTACGAGCAGTACTTC. The genes are TRBV10-3 and TRBJ2-7, with D perhaps matching TRBD1 (6 bases). This CDR3 has 14 residues. CDR1 and CDR2 from the germline V gene are ENHRY and SYGVKD. Trimming left V 2 bases short and J 3 bases short, with 11 bases between.